This is a list of T cell receptor beta chains from one sample in a study of breast tumors, draining lymph nodes, adjacent tissues. TCRdb reanalysed the multiplex PCR reads using MiXCR and keeps one entry per CDR3 protein. The sample lists over 150,000 distinct CDR3 sequences, approximately 30% occurring once. Sequencing input: axillary lymph node tissue. The source is a female donor with breast cancer. Some clones in this sample may be carry-over from other donors' samples. The CDR3 runs from the conserved cysteine through the conserved F or W. D genes are given only for firm matches. For some rows the clone size is stated as once, few or many, or as a class when expanded; others skip it.

cdr3_length j_call d_call clone_size v_call cdr3_nt cdr3_aa
15 TRBJ2-6 NA NA TRBV12-3/TRBV12-4 TGTGCCAGCAGTCTCCAGACAGGTGGGGCCAACGTCCTGACTTTC CASSLQTGGANVLTF
13 TRBJ1-1 NA few TRBV7-8 TGTGCCAGCAGCCAAAGGTCGAACACTGAAGCTTTCTTT CASSQRSNTEAFF
13 TRBJ2-7 TRBD1 many TRBV20-1 TGCAGTGCTCGCCCCGGGACAGGGCACGAGCAGTACTTC CSARPGTGHEQYF
13 TRBJ2-5 NA NA TRBV29-1 TGCAGCGTTGAAGATCCAGGCCGGGAGACCCAGTACTTC CSVEDPGRETQYF
15 TRBJ2-5 NA many TRBV20-1 TGCAGTGCAGTCGGGTACCGGGCCAATTCAGAGACCCAGTACTTC CSAVGYRANSETQYF
16 TRBJ2-6 NA NA TRBV5-1 TGCGCCAGCAGCTTAGGCAGGGCCTCTGGGGCCAACGTCCTGACTTTC CASSLGRASGANVLTF
17 TRBJ2-7 NA many TRBV30 TGTGCCTGGAGTGTAGGTTTTTCCGCTGCCGGGTCCTACGAGCAGTACTTC CAWSVGFSAAGSYEQYF
14 TRBJ2-1 TRBD1 many TRBV20-1 TGCAGTGCTGGCCGGGACAGCGAATTAGGGGAGCAGTTCTTC CSAGRDSELGEQFF
15 TRBJ2-7 NA many TRBV11-2 TGTGCCAGCAGCCCCCCGGGCAGGCTCCGAGGCGAGCAGTACTTC CASSPPGRLRGEQYF
15 TRBJ2-1 NA many TRBV15 TGTGCCACCAGCAGAGTTCCCGACTCCTACAATGAGCAGTTCTTC CATSRVPDSYNEQFF
15 TRBJ2-5 NA few TRBV24-1 TGTGCCACCAGTGATTGGGGGGCGGGGGAAGAGACCCAGTACTTC CATSDWGAGEETQYF
13 TRBJ2-7 TRBD1 many TRBV7-9 TGTGCCAGCAGCGAGGGACAGGGGCGGGAGCAGTACTTC CASSEGQGREQYF
14 TRBJ1-6 NA many TRBV20-1 TGCAGTGCTGTCGGACGGCTGGATAATTCACCCCTCCACTTT CSAVGRLDNSPLHF
14 TRBJ2-7 TRBD1 many TRBV20-1 TGCAGTGCTAGAGAAATGACAGGGATGGGCGAGCAGTACTTC CSAREMTGMGEQYF
18 TRBJ2-6 TRBD2 NA TRBV28 TGTGCCAGCATCAGGACTAGCGGGGCCCACTCTGGGGCCAACGTCCTGACTTTC CASIRTSGAHSGANVLTF
15 TRBJ1-5 NA NA TRBV6-6 TGTGCCAGCAGTCATGGGAGGGTGCGGGATCAGCCCCAGCATTTT CASSHGRVRDQPQHF
10 TRBJ2-5 NA many TRBV20-1 TGCAGTCAAGGGGGGGAGACCCAGTACTTC CSQGGETQYF
14 TRBJ1-5 NA NA TRBV20-1 TGCAGTGCTAGAGAGGGACTGGAAGAAGAGACCCAGCATTTT CSAREGLEEETQHF
14 TRBJ2-1 NA NA TRBV15 TGTGCCACCAGCAGCGGGGGTCCCCCAAATGAGCAGTTCTTC CATSSGGPPNEQFF
17 TRBJ2-1 TRBD2 many TRBV13 TGTGCCAGCAGCTCCCCGGGACTAGCGGGGGGGCCCCATGAGCAGTTCTTC CASSSPGLAGGPHEQFF
20 TRBJ2-1 TRBD2 NA TRBV7-6 TGTGCCAGCAGCCTAAGGGGTGCAGCTCCCGGGACTAGCGGGAGCGGCGAGCAGTTCTTC CASSLRGAAPGTSGSGEQFF
14 TRBJ2-7 NA many TRBV5-8 TGTGCCAGCAGCTCCAGCTCTGGGGGCGGAGAGCAGTACTTC CASSSSSGGGEQYF
14 TRBJ2-1 NA many TRBV7-9 TGTGCCAGCAGCTTAAACCGGGCGGGTGGTGAGCAGTTCTTC CASSLNRAGGEQFF
15 TRBJ2-2 TRBD1 many TRBV5-1 TGCGCCAGCAGCTACAGTACAGGGGCTTCCGGGGAGCTGTTTTTT CASSYSTGASGELFF
12 TRBJ2-5 NA many TRBV12-3/TRBV12-4 TGTGCCAGCAGCCTCGGGAGTGTGACCCAGTACTTC CASSLGSVTQYF